The 24 T cell receptor beta chains below come from one sample, sequenced in a study of shared clonotypes between healthy human individuals. Data came from immunoSEQ multiplex PCR; TCRdb stores just in-frame clones and leaves some out. The sample records 2.3 million or so clones, over 90% being singletons. The source material was naive CD4+ T cells from PBMCs. The subset denotes: CD45RA+ positively selected. These receptors all stem from a young man in good health. Some clones in this sample may be carry-over from other donors' samples.

The chain links TRBV5-6 to TRBJ1-3; the match to TRBD1 covers 7 bases. Trimming took 4 bases from V and 3 from J; bases not matched to a gene: 7. Germline assignment: CDR1 SGHDT and CDR2 YYEEEE. This CDR3 comprises 15 residues. The CDR3 is CASSADRVGGNTIYF. DNA of the CDR3: TGTGCCAGCAGCGCTGACAGGGTTGGTGGAAACACCATATATTTT.

The rearrangement links TRBV14 to TRBJ2-3, with D unresolved. CDR1 is SGHDN, CDR2 FVKESK, per germline. The CDR3 has 11 amino acids. The V end lost 1 base, the J end lost 11 bases, and 7 bases lay between the germline ends. The CDR3 sequence: CASSQGIGQYF. DNA of the CDR3: TGTGCCAGCAGCCAAGGGATTGGGCAGTATTTT.

This chain joins TRBV28 and TRBJ2-1; 10 bases are a match to TRBD1. Germline V CDR1 and CDR2: MDHEN, SYDVKM. The V and J ends lost 6 bases and 8 bases, in that order; junction bases with no gene match: 10. The CDR3 covers 15 residues. Here the CDR3 reads CASSPLGQGYHEQFF. The CDR3, as DNA: TGTGCCAGCAGCCCCTTGGGACAGGGGTACCATGAGCAGTTCTTC.

The chain employs TRBV5-6 and TRBJ1-4; 7 bases are a match to TRBD1. Germline CDR1 is SGHDT and CDR2 is YYEEEE. This CDR3 region has 15 residues. V was pared by 3 bases and J by 4 bases, with 6 bases of the junction left unmatched. The CDR3 protein is CASSSRQGLNEKLFF. The CDR3 DNA follows: TGTGCCAGCAGCTCCCGACAGGGCCTTAATGAAAAACTGTTTTTT. Based on the CDR3 plus reference TRBV5-6 and TRBJ1-4, the full variable domain is DAGVTQSPTHLIKTRGQQVTLRCSPKSGHDTVSWYQQALGQGPQFIFQYYEEEERQRGNFPDRFSGHQFPNYSSELNVNALLLGDSALYLCASSSRQGLNEKLFFGSGTQLSVL.

This clone was seen a single time. The V and J genes are TRBV14 and TRBJ2-5; D is undetermined. CDR3 length equals 15 residues. Germline lookup yields CDR1 SGHDN and CDR2 FVKESK. V gave up 5 bases and J gave up 4 bases, with 17 bases separating them. The CDR3 reads CASSYHGSWGETQYF. The CDR3 nucleotides are TGTGCCAGCAGCTACCATGGTTCCTGGGGAGAGACCCAGTACTTC.

The rearrangement joins TRBV6-5 to TRBJ2-1; TRBD2 aligns across 14 bases. The CDR3 loop spans 13 amino acids. Per germline, CDR1 MNHEY and CDR2 SVGAGI. V gave up 9 bases and J gave up 7 bases; unmatched junction bases: 2. The CDR3 DNA reads as TGTGCCAGTAGGACTAGCGGGAGGAATGAGCAGTTCTTC. It is translated as CASRTSGRNEQFF.

This clone occurred once. The gene calls are TRBV6-1 and TRBJ1-5; maybe TRBD1 (6 bases). Trimming took off 0 bases at V and 2 bases at J, with 11 bases between the two ends. This CDR3 spans 16 amino acids. Looked up from germline, CDR1 is MNHNS and CDR2 is SASEGT. The CDR3 region is CASSEALGGGNQPQHF. DNA of the CDR3: TGTGCCAGCAGTGAAGCTCTAGGGGGAGGCAATCAGCCCCAGCATTTT.

This clone was recorded a few times. This CDR3 is also generated by other DNA sequences in the sample. This chain uses TRBV5-4 with TRBJ1-5; the match to TRBD1 covers 7 bases. The ends lost 4 bases at V and 7 bases at J; junction bases unmatched: 5. Germline CDR1 SGHNT, CDR2 YYREEE (reference sequence). This CDR3 contains 13 residues. CDR3 sequence reads: CASSLGGGQPQHF. The CDR3 DNA is TGTGCCAGCAGCCTAGGGGGCGGCCAGCCCCAGCATTTT.

The CDR3 bases are TGTGCCAGCAGTGTTGGACAGGACTCCTACGAGCAGTACTTC. Translated, it gives CASSVGQDSYEQYF. The J gene is TRBJ2-7, the V gene TRBV2; 7 bases map to TRBD1. Germline loops: CDR1 SNHLY, CDR2 FYNNEI. V dropped 4 bases and J dropped 0; count of bases not matched to a gene: 3. This CDR3 region has 14 residues.

The chain uses TRBV18 and TRBJ1-2, with 9 bases aligning to TRBD1. V lost 5 bases to trimming and J lost 8 bases; unmatched junction nucleotides: 12. The CDR3 spans 15 residues. CDR1 KGHSH and CDR2 LQKENI come from the germline V gene. The CDR3 DNA reads as TGTGCCAGCTCATTACTGACGGGGACAGGGAGCGGCTACACCTTC. Translated, it gives CASSLLTGTGSGYTF.

The chain recombines TRBV6-5 with TRBJ2-5, with D tentatively TRBD1 or TRBD2 (5 bases each). The J call may not be correct, given that the DNA end is closer to TRBJ2-7. This CDR3 region has 14 residues. The germline V gene encodes CDR1 MNHEY and CDR2 SVGAGI. The CDR3 reads CASSRDLLTYEQYF. Here the CDR3 DNA reads TGTGCCAGCAGCCGGGACCTTTTAACCTACGAGCAGTACTTC.

The chain has TRBV5-1 and TRBJ2-2; 9 positions agree with TRBD2. The CDR3 sequence is 15 residues long. Germline-derived CDR1 and CDR2 are SGHRS and YFSETQ. J gave up 5 bases and V 0 bases, and 2 bases lay outside the gene matches. Here the CDR3 DNA reads TGCGCCAGCAGCTTGGCAACTAGCGGGACCGGGGAGCTGTTTTTT. Translating gives CASSLATSGTGELFF.

The chain employs TRBV6-1 and TRBJ1-3; a possible D gene is TRBD1 (6 bases). Germline loops: CDR1 MNHNS, CDR2 SASEGT. This CDR3 is built from 15 residues. Trimming cost V 5 bases and J 0 bases, with 11 bases left between them. Written as DNA, the CDR3 is TGTGCCAGCAGTCTGACAGGTTTCTCTGGAAACACCATATATTTT. This translates into CASSLTGFSGNTIYF.

The rearrangement links TRBV27 to TRBJ1-4; TRBD1 might be the D (6 bases). Per germline, CDR1 MNHEY and CDR2 SMNVEV (reference sequence). The V end lost 5 bases, the J end lost 7 bases, and 11 bases lay between the germline ends. CDR3 size: 13 residues. In DNA form, the CDR3 reads TGTGCCAGCAGTGCAGGACAGCCTGAAAAACTGTTTTTT. Translated: CASSAGQPEKLFF.

The gene calls are TRBV6-5 and TRBJ1-4, with no clear D. The CDR3 has 14 residues. CDR1 is MNHEY and CDR2 is SVGAGI in the germline V gene. Trimming cost V 0 bases and J 10 bases, with 12 bases left between them. For the CDR3, the DNA is TGTGCCAGCAGTTACTCGAGGGCAGGAGGAAAACTGTTTTTT. Protein sequence: CASSYSRAGGKLFF.

The count of this clone is one. The rearrangement uses TRBV28 and TRBJ1-1, with D tentatively TRBD1 (5 bases). Germline V gives CDR1 MDHEN, CDR2 SYDVKM. Trimming stripped 10 bases from V and 11 bases from J, with 17 bases between. The length of the CDR3 is 11 residues. CDR3 protein: CATFFEGKAFF. Here the CDR3 DNA reads TGTGCCACCTTTTTTGAGGGGAAGGCTTTCTTT.

This chain connects TRBV5-4 to TRBJ2-2, with TRBD1 as a possible D gene (5 bases). The germline V and J ends were trimmed by 3 bases and 6 bases, with 15 bases remaining between them. The germline V gene has CDR1 SGHNT and CDR2 YYREEE (reference sequence). The CDR3 runs 15 residues. The CDR3 sequence: CASSSTVPRPGELFF. The DNA for the CDR3 is TGTGCCAGCAGCTCGACAGTTCCACGCCCCGGGGAGCTGTTTTTT.

V usage is TRBV9 and J usage is TRBJ2-1, with 8 bases lining up with TRBD2. This CDR3 comprises 15 residues. Germline CDR1 is SGDLS and CDR2 is YYNGEE. With V trimmed by 0 bases and J by 6 bases, 5 bases remained unmatched. In DNA, the CDR3 is TGTGCCAGCAGCGTAGAACTAGCGGTAATCAATGAGCAGTTCTTC. Translating it yields CASSVELAVINEQFF.

This chain links TRBV28 with TRBJ2-5; D possibly uses TRBD1 or TRBD2 (5 bases each). Trimming removed 10 bases from V and 2 bases from J, with 23 bases in between. Germline CDR1 is MDHEN and CDR2 is SYDVKM. This CDR3 is 16 amino acids long. The CDR3 DNA reads as TGTGCCATCCGGCAGGGAGTGGTGGCAGGGCAAGAGACCCAGTACTTC. Its protein is CAIRQGVVAGQETQYF. Filled out from reference TRBV28 and TRBJ2-5, the complete variable domain reads DVKVTQSSRYLVKRTGEKVFLECVQDMDHENMFWYRQDPGLGLRLIYFSYDVKMKEKGDIPEGYSVSREKKERFSLILESASTNQTSMYLCAIRQGVVAGQETQYFGPGTRLLVL.

The chain couples TRBV5-4 to TRBJ1-2, with 7 bases lining up with TRBD1. With V trimmed by 4 bases and J by 2 bases, 8 bases remained unmatched. The CDR3 is 15 amino acids. Per germline, CDR1 SGHNT and CDR2 YYREEE (reference sequence). CDR3 residues: CASSPGQRLNYGYTF. The CDR3 nucleotides read TGTGCCAGCAGCCCGGGACAGAGACTAAACTATGGCTACACCTTC.

This clone was seen only a few times. The genes are TRBV29-1 and TRBJ1-1, with D perhaps matching TRBD1 (5 bases). The germline V and J ends were trimmed by 3 bases and 4 bases, with 15 bases remaining between them. The CDR3 totals 14 residues. CDR1 and CDR2 (germline): SQVTM, ANQGSEA. The CDR3 loop reads CSVDGASGGTEAFF. The CDR3, as DNA: TGCAGCGTTGATGGGGCCTCGGGAGGCACTGAAGCTTTCTTT.

The chain employs TRBV10-3 and TRBJ2-7; TRBD1 matches 8 bases. Losses at the gene ends were 6 bases for V and 6 bases for J; bases not matched to a gene: 10. From germline, CDR1 is ENHRY and CDR2 SYGVKD. This CDR3 contains 14 residues. CDR3 coding DNA: TGTGCCATCAGGGCCCAATCGACAGGGGTCGAGCAGTACTTC. Translating it yields CAIRAQSTGVEQYF.

The CDR3 DNA follows: TGTGCCAGCAGCCAAGATTGGGGGATCACTGAAGCTTTCTTT. Translated: CASSQDWGITEAFF. V usage is TRBV4-2 and J usage is TRBJ1-1; a possible D gene is TRBD1 (5 bases). Deletions cut 0 bases from V and 4 bases from J, with 9 bases between. The CDR3 runs to 14 residues. Per germline, CDR1 LGHNA and CDR2 YNFKEQ.

The chain has TRBV5-1 and TRBJ1-1, with D perhaps TRBD1 (5 bases). CDR1 and CDR2 (germline): SGHRS, YFSETQ. The CDR3 runs to 14 residues. Deletions cut 2 bases from V and 0 bases from J, with 8 bases between. The CDR3 loop is CASSLMTVNTEAFF. The CDR3 nucleotides read TGCGCCAGCAGCTTAATGACAGTGAACACTGAAGCTTTCTTT.